These 24 T cell receptor beta chains share one sample of origin, sequenced in a study of cytomegalovirus exposure and HLA in healthy donors. PCR was performed using 60 Vbeta and 13 Jbeta primers. Clones were sequenced by immunoSEQ multiplex PCR, and TCRdb holds only the in-frame ones, with some missing. The profile shows about 100,000 clones, approximately 76% of them singletons. The sample was PBMCs. The receptors originated from a woman between 55 and 75 years old in good health and CMV-seropositive.

The rearrangement links TRBV4-1 to TRBJ2-1; D is ambiguous. In germline, CDR1 is MGHRA, CDR2 YSYEKL. This CDR3 is built from 12 residues. Between the trimmed V and J ends, which lost 2 bases and 4 bases, there was a span of 3 bases. CDR3 sequence: CASSQQYNEQFF. In DNA form, the CDR3 reads TGCGCCAGCAGCCAACAATACAATGAGCAGTTCTTC.

The chain combines TRBV5-1 with TRBJ2-7; D gene uncertain. V lost 3 bases and J lost 3, with 7 bases in between. Germline CDR1 reads SGHRS; CDR2 reads YFSETQ. The CDR3 runs 12 residues. The CDR3 DNA follows: TGCGCCAGCAGCTCCACTGTCTACGAGCAGTACTTC. This codes for CASSSTVYEQYF.

V gene TRBV27 combines with J gene TRBJ1-2; TRBD1 aligns across 7 bases. V shed 1 base and J 2 bases; nucleotides not matched to a gene: 4. Per the germline V gene, CDR1 is MNHEY and CDR2 is SMNVEV (reference sequence). CDR3 length: 15 residues. The chain's CDR3 is CASSLYSGQNYGYTF. For the CDR3, the DNA is TGTGCCAGCAGTTTATATTCGGGACAGAACTATGGCTACACCTTC.

This clone occurred once. The chain is built from TRBV9 and TRBJ1-6, with 9 bases aligning to TRBD1. The CDR3 extends over 14 amino acids. V shed 3 bases, J shed 14 bases, and the junction held 9 bases outside the gene matches. Germline assignment: CDR1 SGDLS and CDR2 YYNGEE. The CDR3 sequence is CASSGGTGKSALHF. CDR3 sequence (DNA): TGTGCCAGCAGCGGGGGGACAGGGAAGTCGGCCCTCCACTTT.

The gene calls are TRBV29-1 and TRBJ2-3; 10 nucleotides agree with TRBD2. The trim removed 2 bases at V and 6 bases at J, leaving 2 bases unmatched. CDR1 and CDR2 from the germline V gene are SQVTM and ANQGSEA. The CDR3 is made up of 13 amino acids. CDR3 region: CSVETSGADTQYF. CDR3 nucleotide sequence: TGCAGCGTTGAAACTAGCGGGGCCGATACGCAGTATTTT.

The chain uses TRBV28 and TRBJ2-2; D unresolved. The CDR3 contains 15 residues. The V end was cut by 2 bases, the J end by 0 bases, with 7 bases between. Germline assignment: CDR1 MDHEN and CDR2 SYDVKM. The CDR3 DNA follows: TGTGCCAGCAGTTTAAATGGAGCGAACACCGGGGAGCTGTTTTTT. This encodes CASSLNGANTGELFF.

This clone was recorded a few times. The chain couples TRBV18 to TRBJ1-5; the D is unclear. V gave up 2 bases and J gave up 4 bases, with 6 bases separating them. The CDR3 length is 13 residues. Per the germline V gene, CDR1 is KGHSH and CDR2 is LQKENI. The CDR3 DNA follows: TGTGCCAGCTCACCATCAATGAATCAGCCCCAGCATTTT. Its translation is CASSPSMNQPQHF.

The chain's CDR3 is CSVGELVPTETQYF. The CDR3 coding sequence is TGCAGCGTTGGGGAGCTCGTTCCGACGGAGACCCAGTACTTC. The genes are TRBV29-1 and TRBJ2-5; tentative D call: TRBD2 (5 bases). The CDR3 is 14 amino acids. Deletions cut 4 bases from V and 5 bases from J, with 17 bases between. Germline V gives CDR1 SQVTM, CDR2 ANQGSEA.

The sample holds a few counts of this clone. The chain combines TRBV10-1 with TRBJ1-4; TRBD1 matches 9 bases. Germline values: CDR1 WNHNN, CDR2 SYGVQD (reference sequence). This CDR3 has 12 residues. The chain's CDR3 is CAKGQGGEKLFF. CDR3 sequence (DNA): TGCGCTAAGGGACAGGGAGGAGAAAAACTGTTTTTT.

The chain links TRBV6-5 to TRBJ1-3; no clear D gene. V gave up 0 bases and J gave up 0 bases, with 9 bases separating them. CDR3 length: 16 residues. CDR1 is MNHEY and CDR2 is SVGAGI in the germline V gene. The CDR3 loop reads CASSYSTPSSGNTIYF. CDR3 sequence (DNA): TGTGCCAGCAGTTACTCGACCCCTAGCTCTGGAAACACCATATATTTT.

The chain uses TRBV5-1 and TRBJ2-5; D possibly corresponds to TRBD1 (7 bases). V shed 2 bases and J shed 5 bases, with 16 bases lying between them. CDR1 and CDR2 from the germline V gene are SGHRS and YFSETQ. The CDR3 has 15 residues. For the CDR3, the DNA is TGCGCCAGCAGCTTCTCCGCACAGGGGAGGGAGACCCAGTACTTC. Protein: CASSFSAQGRETQYF. Combining the CDR3 with reference TRBV5-1 and TRBJ2-5 gives the whole variable domain KAGVTQTPRYLIKTRGQQVTLSCSPISGHRSVSWYQQTPGQGLQFLFEYFSETQRNKGNFPGRFSGRQFSNSRSEMNVSTLELGDSALYLCASSFSAQGRETQYFGPGTRLLVL.

This clone was picked up a small number of times. The chain links TRBV30 to TRBJ1-1, with TRBD1 matching over 7 bases. This CDR3 spans 17 amino acids. Germline CDR1 and CDR2: GTSNPN and SVGIG (reference sequence). Trimming removed 0 bases from V and 0 bases from J; junction bases left unmatched: 10. CDR3 nucleotides: TGTGCCTGGAGTGTACTGGGGACAGCCGTCATGAACACTGAAGCTTTCTTT. Its translation: CAWSVLGTAVMNTEAFF.

V is TRBV9 and J is TRBJ2-1; 11 nucleotides match TRBD2. The CDR3 extends over 18 amino acids. V lost 0 bases, J lost 4 bases, and 9 bases stayed unmatched. Germline V CDR1 and CDR2: SGDLS, YYNGEE. CDR3 sequence (DNA): TGTGCCAGCAGCGTAGCTACTAGCGGGAGATCTCGGTACAATGAGCAGTTCTTC. Residues: CASSVATSGRSRYNEQFF.

This clone was recorded a few times. The rearrangement links TRBV19 to TRBJ1-2; 12 positions agree with TRBD1. The junction had 7 bases not matched to a gene; V was cut back by 3 bases and J by 8 bases. The CDR3 is made up of 15 amino acids. Looked up from germline, CDR1 is LNHDA and CDR2 is SQIVND (reference sequence). The CDR3 loop is CASSMGTGGALGYTF. In DNA, the CDR3 is TGTGCCAGTAGTATGGGGACAGGGGGCGCATTGGGCTACACCTTC.

This sequence joins TRBV19 and TRBJ2-1; 10 nucleotides match TRBD2. The CDR3 is 16 residues long. Germline V lookup: CDR1 LNHDA, CDR2 SQIVND (reference sequence). V lost 5 bases and J lost 4; bases outside the gene matches: 8. CDR3 nucleotide sequence: TGTGCCAGTAGTGCCTTACTAGCGGGATCTTACAATGAGCAGTTCTTC. Protein product: CASSALLAGSYNEQFF.

Only a few counts were recorded for this clone. The chain couples TRBV28 to TRBJ1-1; D possibly corresponds to TRBD1 (5 bases). The CDR3 runs to 14 residues. V lost 5 bases and J 4 bases, leaving 14 bases between the germline ends. Germline V gives CDR1 MDHEN, CDR2 SYDVKM. CDR3 in amino acids: CASSAPGGSTEAFF. As DNA, the CDR3 is TGTGCCAGCAGTGCGCCGGGGGGTTCCACTGAAGCTTTCTTT. The full variable domain, in which reference TRBV28 and TRBJ1-1 provide the parts outside the CDR3, is DVKVTQSSRYLVKRTGEKVFLECVQDMDHENMFWYRQDPGLGLRLIYFSYDVKMKEKGDIPEGYSVSREKKERFSLILESASTNQTSMYLCASSAPGGSTEAFFGQGTRLTVV.

A few counts support this clone. This chain joins TRBV19 and TRBJ1-2, with D unclear. In germline, CDR1 is LNHDA, CDR2 SQIVND (reference sequence). This CDR3 has 13 amino acids. V lost 6 bases to trimming and J lost 3 bases, with 11 bases between them. CDR3 residues: CASSKDGDYGYTF. CDR3 nucleotide sequence: TGTGCCAGTAGCAAGGACGGGGACTATGGCTACACCTTC.

The rearrangement links TRBV4-1 to TRBJ1-2; D may be TRBD1 (5 bases). The CDR3 covers 14 residues. CDR1 is MGHRA and CDR2 is YSYEKL in the germline V gene. The ends were cut back, 5 bases at V and 8 bases at J, with 18 bases in the middle. In nucleotides, the CDR3 is TGCGCCAGCAGCGAGACGGGACTCCTTGGGGGCTACACCTTC. This translates into CASSETGLLGGYTF.

This clone was found a few times. J is TRBJ1-1 and V is TRBV6-5; TRBD1 matches at 8 bases. This CDR3 comprises 13 residues. The germline V gene encodes CDR1 MNHEY and CDR2 SVGAGI. Losses at the gene ends were 6 bases for V and 1 base for J; bases not matched to a gene: 1. CDR3 in DNA: TGTGCCAGCAGGGACAGGGCGAACACTGAAGCTTTCTTT. Residues: CASRDRANTEAFF.

The genes are TRBV5-4 and TRBJ2-7, with a weak D call TRBD2 (5 bases). V lost 2 bases and J 3 bases, leaving 9 bases between the germline ends. This CDR3 region has 13 residues. The germline CDR1 and CDR2 sequences are SGHNT and YYREEE (reference sequence). CDR3 sequence: CASSFWENYEQYF. As DNA, the CDR3 is TGTGCCAGCAGCTTCTGGGAGAACTACGAGCAGTACTTC.

This chain uses TRBV9 with TRBJ2-1; 9 bases match TRBD2. Trimming at V came to 0 bases and at J to 0 bases, leaving 4 bases not matched to a gene. The CDR3 is 17 residues long. Per the germline V gene, CDR1 is SGDLS and CDR2 is YYNGEE. This CDR3 is CASSVDRLADSYNEQFF. CDR3 nucleotides: TGTGCCAGCAGCGTAGATAGACTAGCGGACTCCTACAATGAGCAGTTCTTC.

The CDR3: CASARVAGTENTEAFF. CDR3 nucleotide sequence: TGTGCCAGCGCCCGTGTTGCCGGGACAGAGAACACTGAAGCTTTCTTT. The chain carries TRBV2 and TRBJ1-1, with 7 bases lining up with TRBD1. Germline V gives CDR1 SNHLY, CDR2 FYNNEI. The V gene end was trimmed by 8 bases and the J gene end by 1 base; junction bases not matched to a gene: 13. The CDR3 sequence is 16 residues long.

The chain combines TRBV18 with TRBJ2-7, with D possibly being TRBD1 (6 bases). This CDR3 spans 15 amino acids. V was cut by 3 bases and J by 4 bases, with 16 bases left in between. Germline CDR1 and CDR2: KGHSH and LQKENI. The CDR3 reads CASSPPMGALYEQYF. In nucleotides, the CDR3 is TGTGCCAGCTCACCGCCTATGGGGGCCCTTTACGAGCAGTACTTC. Supplemented by reference TRBV18 and TRBJ2-7, the full variable domain reads NAGVMQNPRHLVRRRGQEARLRCSPMKGHSHVYWYRQLPEEGLKFMVYLQKENIIDESGMPKERFSAEFPKEGPSILRIQQVVRGDSAAYFCASSPPMGALYEQYFGPGTRLTVT.

The chain joins TRBV5-1 to TRBJ2-7, with 9 nucleotides matching TRBD2. V was clipped by 4 bases and J by 2 bases; unmatched bases: 10. The CDR3 consists of 16 residues. Per the germline V gene, CDR1 is SGHRS and CDR2 is YFSETQ. CDR3 nucleotides: TGCGCCAGCAGCCCCGGGGTTAGCGGGAGAGCCTACGAGCAGTACTTC. This encodes CASSPGVSGRAYEQYF.